Listed here is a single TCR beta chain. There is no known antigen for this receptor. Within one base of it there is no much larger clone, and no base qualities were kept. Genomic DNA was isolated from the sorted cells so that the TCRbeta CDR3 region could be sequenced. TCRbeta CDR3 regions were sequenced using the immunoSEQ Assay. Imported from immuneACCESS, the table was reduced by TCRdb to in-frame sequences with V and J called. These copies leave out some clones; in studies compared against another copy, an unresolved V gene accounts for under half, and the cause of the remainder is not known. Counted in this sample were 60,000 to 90,000 clones; about 80% of them appeared once. In total, the top ten clones hold around 0.45% of the sample. The trim is 0 bases for V and 8 bases for J, with a gap of 10 bases between the germline ends. The CDR3, from cysteine to phenylalanine, totals 13 residues. The CDR3 DNA has 39 bases and is translated from base 1. The germline V gene encodes CDR1 KGHSH and CDR2 LQKENI.

The data derive from a study of OX40 agonist ivuxolimab in advanced cancers. With respect to the entire study: Ivuxolimab, which targeted the costimulatory receptor OX40 (CD134), was an agonistic, fully human IgG2 monoclonal antibody. Intravenous ivuxolimab was administered to patients every 2 weeks at six dose levels: 0.01, 0.1, 0.3, 1.5, 3 and 10 mg/kg. Of the 50 to 55 dose-escalation patients, hepatocellular carcinoma was present in around 20, melanoma in around 15, renal cell carcinoma in 9 and head and neck cancer in 9. In the dose-escalation cohort, more than 75% of patients were male, and the mean age was around 60 years, with a range of roughly 20 to 80. Patients were allowed to have had prior anti-PD-1, anti-PD-L1 or anti-CTLA-4 therapy, and around 37% of the dose-escalation patients had previously received checkpoint inhibitors. Partial responses occurred in three dose-escalation patients: two with cutaneous melanoma and one with hepatocellular carcinoma. The purpose of peripheral TCRbeta sequencing was to test whether ivuxolimab changed TCR sequence diversity and led to clonal T-cell expansion. The paper reports the monotherapy dose-escalation portion (N ≈ 50 patients) of the phase I ivuxolimab trial. Overall study results and their limits: At doses of 0.1 to 3.0 mg/kg, clonal expansion of both CD4+ and CD8+ blood T cells was observed from baseline to week 6. Low levels of normalized T-cell clonal expansion were also seen in some patients who did not respond. Which antigens the clonally expanded peripheral T cells were specific for was not determined. After ivuxolimab, more expanded clones were found on average in CD8+ T cells than in CD4+ T cells. In partial responders in the 0.1-3.0 mg/kg groups, normalized peripheral clonal expansion was found to be among the lowest, especially among CD8+ T cells.

The trial excluded patients who had a history of autoimmune disease or who were on systemic immunosuppression. Peripheral blood for TCR sequencing was collected from all dose cohorts at baseline, on cycle 4 day 1, and on cycle 7 day 1. Samples were obtained from an open-label, multicenter, first-in-human phase I dose-escalation trial of ivuxolimab. The trial enrolled adults with locally advanced or metastatic head and neck squamous cell, hepatocellular, melanoma or renal cell carcinoma. Before TCR sequencing, CD4+ T cells and CD8+ T cells were sorted from peripheral blood as separate populations. The clonotype originates from an adult with an advanced solid tumor such as melanoma, head and neck, liver or kidney cancer. The chain uses TRBV18 and TRBJ1-2; a confident D gene designation cannot be given. This specimen was CD4+ or CD8+ T cells sorted from blood, taken in a trial of the OX40 agonist ivuxolimab. CDR3 loop: CASSPPLSGGYTF. The nucleotides read TGTGCCAGCTCACCACCGCTCTCGGGGGGCTACACCTTC. Full variable domain (CDR3 extended with the reference TRBV18 and TRBJ1-2 proteins): NAGVMQNPRHLVRRRGQEARLRCSPMKGHSHVYWYRQLPEEGLKFMVYLQKENIIDESGMPKERFSAEFPKEGPSILRIQQVVRGDSAAYFCASSPPLSGGYTFGSGTRLTVV.